The present entry profiles one TCR beta chain with its context. As yet, its antigen is unknown. This record belongs to a study of cytomegalovirus exposure and HLA in healthy donors. The CDR3 has 15 residues. Between the trimmed V and J ends, which lost 2 bases and 4 bases, there was a span of 17 bases. Germline values: CDR1 SQVTM, CDR2 ANQGSEA. The study's findings and limits: In a later analysis, TCR beta V- and J-gene trimming was associated with a missense DCLRE1C variant. Follow-up analysis seemed to connect common viral pathogens with several of the most significant clusters identified. In vitro work confirmed that a few CMV-associated chains recognize CMV antigens.

Both 60 Vbeta primers and 13 Jbeta primers went into the PCR. Authors' analysis steps: Later, 80 million or so unique TCR beta chains were counted in an analysis, and about 10 million of them were shared. Generated by immunoSEQ multiplex PCR, the TCRdb table keeps only in-frame clones and is missing some. The V and J calls and clone size come from that table; D and trimming were worked out from the DNA. The table lists 150,000 to 200,000 clones, about 72% of them singletons, with under 3% in the top ten. Sequenced material: PBMCs. The chain links TRBV29-1 to TRBJ1-2; D may be TRBD1 (6 bases). The receptor's source is a human donor in good health. CDR3 nucleotide sequence: TGCAGCGTTGAAAAGGGGGTAGGGGGGGCCTATGGCTACACCTTC. This codes for CSVEKGVGGAYGYTF.